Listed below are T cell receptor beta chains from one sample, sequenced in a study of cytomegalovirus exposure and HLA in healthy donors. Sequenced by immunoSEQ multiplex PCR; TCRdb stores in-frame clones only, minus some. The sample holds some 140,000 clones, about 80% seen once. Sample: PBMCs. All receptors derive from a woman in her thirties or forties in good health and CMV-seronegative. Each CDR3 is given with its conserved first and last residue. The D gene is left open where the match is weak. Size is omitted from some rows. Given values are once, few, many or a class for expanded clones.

TGTGCCAGCAGCCAACAGGTCGACGAGACCCAGTACTTC	CASSQQVDETQYF	-	few	TRBV7-9	TRBJ2-5
TGTGCCAGCAGCCGTATGGACGGGAAAAACCCCACGCATACGCAGTATTTT	CASSRMDGKNPTHTQYF	-	-	TRBV7-6	TRBJ2-3
TGCAGCGTTGAAGGTGTGACGGGAGAGACCCAGTACTTC	CSVEGVTGETQYF	-	few	TRBV29-1	TRBJ2-5
TGTGCCAGCAGCTACCGAGACAGAAGCTCCTATAATTCACCCCTCCACTTT	CASSYRDRSSYNSPLHF	-	-	TRBV5-6	TRBJ1-6
TGTGCCATCAGTGACGGCGGGAACTACGAGCAGTACTTC	CAISDGGNYEQYF	-	-	TRBV10-3	TRBJ2-7
TGTGCCAGCAGCCCGCGGGAGGAGGGCGCAGATACGCAGTATTTT	CASSPREEGADTQYF	TRBD2	many	TRBV6-5	TRBJ2-3
TGTGCCAGCAGCTTTAATCGGGACACTGAAGCTTTCTTT	CASSFNRDTEAFF	-	-	TRBV6-5	TRBJ1-1
TGCAGCGTTGAAAACAGGGTCAATGAGCAGTTCTTC	CSVENRVNEQFF	-	few	TRBV29-1	TRBJ2-1
TGCGCCAGCAGCCAGGCCTACCAGGGTAACCCTGAAGCTTTCTTT	CASSQAYQGNPEAFF	-	-	TRBV4-1	TRBJ1-1
TGTGCCAGCAGTTACTCTCTGTTCCGCGGGGAAGCTTTCTTT	CASSYSLFRGEAFF	-	-	TRBV6-5	TRBJ1-1
TGTGCCAGCAGCTTAGGCGCGGTGGCAGGGAGCAATCAGCCCCAGCATTTT	CASSLGAVAGSNQPQHF	-	-	TRBV7-8	TRBJ1-5
TGCAGCGTTGAAACAACGTCTACGCCGGGTTCGGGGCAGTACTTC	CSVETTSTPGSGQYF	-	-	TRBV29-1	TRBJ2-7
TGCAGCGTGGCCGGGACAGGGAGGACTGAAGCTTTCTTT	CSVAGTGRTEAFF	TRBD1	-	TRBV29-1	TRBJ1-1
TGTGCCAGCAGAGAAACCCGACAGGAGTATAATCAGCCCCAGCATTTT	CASRETRQEYNQPQHF	-	-	TRBV2	TRBJ1-5
TGTGCCAGCTTCCAGGGGGCCCCAAACGAGCAGTACTTC	CASFQGAPNEQYF	TRBD1	-	TRBV6-5	TRBJ2-7
TGCGCCAGCAAGGGAGGGCAGGCTAATGAAAAACTGTTTTTT	CASKGGQANEKLFF	-	-	TRBV5-1	TRBJ1-4
TGTGCCAGCAGCTTAGTTGGCGGGGATCAGCCCCAGCATTTT	CASSLVGGDQPQHF	-	-	TRBV7-9	TRBJ1-5
TGTGCCAGCCGGGGGGGCGCTTTTACCGGGGAGCTGTTTTTT	CASRGGAFTGELFF	TRBD2	-	TRBV27	TRBJ2-2
TGTGCCAGCAGCCCAGGACAGGGGGCACCCGGGGAGCTGTTTTTT	CASSPGQGAPGELFF	TRBD1	-	TRBV11-3	TRBJ2-2
TGTGCCAGCAGCAGACAGACTTACTATGGCTACACCTTC	CASSRQTYYGYTF	-	-	TRBV11-1	TRBJ1-2
TGCGCCAGCAGCTCACCTCACAGGGACGGTTACGAGCAGTACTTC	CASSSPHRDGYEQYF	-	-	TRBV5-1	TRBJ2-7
TGTGCCAGTAATCGGGACAGGGCTAGCAATCAGCCCCAGCATTTT	CASNRDRASNQPQHF	TRBD1	-	TRBV19	TRBJ1-5
TGTGCCAGCAGGCTACAGGGGCTCACTGAAGCTTTCTTT	CASRLQGLTEAFF	TRBD1	-	TRBV28	TRBJ1-1
TGTGCCAGCAGCTACACGACAGGGGGGTACGAGCAGTACTTC	CASSYTTGGYEQYF	TRBD1	-	TRBV5-6	TRBJ2-7
TGTGCCAGCAGCTTTTCCCCCCCAGGCGATACGCAGTATTTT	CASSFSPPGDTQYF	-	-	TRBV5-6	TRBJ2-3
TGTGCCAGCAGTGGCATCCCGGGACTAGGATCAGATACGCAGTATTTT	CASSGIPGLGSDTQYF	TRBD2	once	TRBV6-1	TRBJ2-3
TGTGCCAGCCTGAACAGGGATACTGGGACTGAAGCTTTCTTT	CASLNRDTGTEAFF	-	-	TRBV11-3	TRBJ1-1
TGCGCCAGCAGCTTGACCGGGACTAGGGGCTACGAGCAGTACTTC	CASSLTGTRGYEQYF	TRBD2	-	TRBV5-1	TRBJ2-7
TGCAGCGTTGAAGATGAGAGGCGGAACACTGAAGCTTTCTTT	CSVEDERRNTEAFF	-	-	TRBV29-1	TRBJ1-1
TGTGCCAGCAGCGTCAGCGGAGCCCCTTACAATGAGCAGTTCTTC	CASSVSGAPYNEQFF	-	-	TRBV9	TRBJ2-1